This T cell receptor (beta chain) was profiled in a study of blood T cell repertoires in COVID-19. Looking at the study overall: COVID-19 samples, acute and convalescent, were from the United States, Italy and Spain. The cDNA or gDNA used as material had been derived from T cells, B-cell-depleted T cells, or PBMCs.

The V gene's germline CDR1 is MDHEN and CDR2 SYDVKM. This CDR3 contains 14 residues. Trimming cost V 5 bases and J 5 bases, with 12 bases left between them. Under the authors' procedure: Researchers report that nucleated cell counts were estimated from reference gene primer amplification. The protocol was immunoSEQ multiplex PCR, while the TCRdb copy is restricted to in-frame clones and leaves out a portion. V and J calls and clone size are those listed in that table; D and trimming were worked out from the DNA. Of approximately 60,000 clones in the sample, about 85% are singletons; the top ten hold around 3.8%.

This TCR was recovered from a woman aged 80 or over with acute or convalescent COVID-19. The chain uses TRBV28 and TRBJ2-2, with no clear D. What was sequenced was peripheral blood. This chain's CDR3 is CASSSSGFTGELFF. The CDR3 bases are TGTGCCAGCAGTAGCTCAGGCTTTACCGGGGAGCTGTTTTTT.